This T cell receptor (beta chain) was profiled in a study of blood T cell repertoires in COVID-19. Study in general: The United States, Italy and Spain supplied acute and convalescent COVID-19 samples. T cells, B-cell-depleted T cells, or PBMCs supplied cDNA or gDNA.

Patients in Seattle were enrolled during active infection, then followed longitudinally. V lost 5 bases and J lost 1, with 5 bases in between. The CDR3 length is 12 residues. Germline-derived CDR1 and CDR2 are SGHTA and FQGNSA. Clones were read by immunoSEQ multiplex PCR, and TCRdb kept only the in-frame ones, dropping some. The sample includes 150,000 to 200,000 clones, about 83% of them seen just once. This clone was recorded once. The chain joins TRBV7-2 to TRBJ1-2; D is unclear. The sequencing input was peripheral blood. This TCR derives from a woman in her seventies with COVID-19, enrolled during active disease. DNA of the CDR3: TGTGCCAGCAGCCGGGATAACTATGGCTACACCTTC. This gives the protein CASSRDNYGYTF.